This TCR beta chain derives from a study of blood T cell repertoires in COVID-19. Study-wide background: T cells, B-cell-depleted T cells, or PBMCs provided the cDNA or gDNA that served as material.

This CDR3 region has 13 residues. V was clipped by 4 bases and J by 2 bases, with 8 bases between them. Measured with immunoSEQ multiplex PCR; TCRdb has only the in-frame clones, and not every one. The sample yields over 300,000 clones, around 87% seen once. The genes are TRBV12-3 or TRBV12-4 and TRBJ1-2; D is unclear. This TCR was recovered from a man in his late teens or twenties with active or convalescent COVID-19. Sequencing was done on a sample of peripheral blood. DNA of the CDR3: TGTGCCAGCAGTTACAGTCTAAACTATGGCTACACCTTC. Encoded protein: CASSYSLNYGYTF.